Presented here are 5 T cell receptor beta chains from one specimen sequenced in a study of cytomegalovirus exposure and HLA in healthy donors. The PCR had 60 Vbeta and 13 Jbeta primers. TCRdb's table, derived via immunoSEQ multiplex PCR, lists solely in-frame clones and lacks some. Of 140,000 to 150,000 clones listed, 72% are singletons. Input material: PBMCs. The receptors originated from a man in his forties in good health and CMV-seronegative.

V gene TRBV28 combines with J gene TRBJ1-2, with 8 bases lining up with TRBD1. CDR1 and CDR2 from the germline V gene are MDHEN and SYDVKM. V was pared by 5 bases and J by 1 base, with 9 bases of the junction left unmatched. The CDR3 extends over 16 amino acids. The CDR3 DNA sequence: TGTGCCAGCAGTCAACACTCCGGACAGGGTAACTATGGCTACACCTTC. Translated: CASSQHSGQGNYGYTF.

The rearrangement joins TRBV27 to TRBJ1-4, with D tentatively TRBD1 (6 bases). CDR1 and CDR2 (germline): MNHEY, SMNVEV (reference sequence). V shed 5 bases and J shed 5 bases, with 12 bases lying between them. This CDR3 region has 14 residues. CDR3 bases: TGTGCCAGCAGTGGAAGGGGGGGCAATGAAAAACTGTTTTTT. Amino acid sequence: CASSGRGGNEKLFF.

This chain joins TRBV30 and TRBJ1-2; the D gene is possibly TRBD1 (5 bases). CDR1 and CDR2 (germline): GTSNPN, SVGIG (reference sequence). Trimming took off 3 bases at V and 2 bases at J, with 22 bases between the two ends. The CDR3 extends over 17 amino acids. The CDR3 sequence: CAWSDEGAVHINYGYTF. In DNA form, the CDR3 reads TGTGCCTGGAGCGATGAAGGGGCAGTTCATATAAACTATGGCTACACCTTC.

J is TRBJ1-5 and V is TRBV18; D call uncertain. The CDR3 loop spans 13 amino acids. V gave up 8 bases and J gave up 3 bases, with 11 bases separating them. The germline V gene encodes CDR1 KGHSH and CDR2 LQKENI. CDR3 in amino acids: CASTLTINQPQHF. The CDR3 region has the DNA TGTGCCAGCACCCTGACTATCAATCAGCCCCAGCATTTT.

The gene calls are TRBV7-8 and TRBJ2-7, with D uncertain. The ends were cut back, 4 bases at V and 6 bases at J, with 13 bases in the middle. The CDR3 length is 13 residues. The germline gives CDR1 SGHVS, CDR2 FQNEAQ. CDR3 DNA sequence: TGTGCCAGCAGCTCATACACAAGATCCGAGCAGTACTTC. Residues: CASSSYTRSEQYF.